A selection of T cell receptor beta chains follows, all from one sample in a study of cytomegalovirus exposure and HLA in healthy donors. This table comes from immunoSEQ multiplex PCR, and its TCRdb copy is limited to in-frame clones, with some not included. The table lists about 170,000 clones, 60% to 80% of them singletons. The sample was PBMCs. These receptors all stem from a man aged 40-49 years in good health and CMV-seropositive. Both conserved end residues are part of each CDR3. The order of the fields is clone size, CDR3 length, D gene, J gene, V gene, CDR3 protein, CDR3 DNA. A D gene is named only where the DNA matches it firmly. Clone size is shown for a subset of rows, as once, few, many or a class of expanded clone.

>-|15|TRBD2|TRBJ2-7|TRBV29-1
CSVNGWREGLDEQYF
TGCAGCGTAAATGGTTGGCGGGAGGGCCTGGACGAGCAGTACTTC
>-|15|TRBD1|TRBJ2-5|TRBV5-1
CATQGDPIGQETQYF
TGCGCCACGCAGGGGGATCCGATCGGTCAAGAGACCCAGTACTTC
>-|15|-|TRBJ2-7|TRBV6-5
CASSYGTRHSYEQYF
TGTGCCAGCAGTTACGGGACACGACACTCCTACGAGCAGTACTTC
>-|14|TRBD2|TRBJ2-7|TRBV19
CASSLAGGTYEQYF
TGTGCCAGTAGCCTAGCGGGAGGAACCTACGAGCAGTACTTC
>once|15|-|TRBJ2-2|TRBV28
CASKGADHNTGELFF
TGTGCCAGCAAGGGAGCGGACCATAACACCGGGGAGCTGTTTTTT
>-|16|TRBD2|TRBJ2-7|TRBV9
CASSGTSGRAINEQYF
TGTGCCAGCAGCGGAACTAGCGGGAGGGCCATTAACGAGCAGTACTTC
>once|16|TRBD2|TRBJ2-3|TRBV5-1
CASSLGLAVITDTQYF
TGCGCCAGCAGCTTGGGGCTAGCGGTTATCACAGATACGCAGTATTTT
>-|19|TRBD2|TRBJ2-1|TRBV18
CASSPPRTSGRAGYNEQFF
TGTGCCAGCTCACCACCGAGGACTAGCGGGAGGGCCGGCTACAATGAGCAGTTCTTC
>-|17|-|TRBJ2-3|TRBV18
CASSFNREIASTDTQYF
TGTGCCAGCTCATTCAACAGGGAAATCGCTAGCACAGATACGCAGTATTTT
>-|16|-|TRBJ1-5|TRBV7-9
CASSLGSGSRNQPQHF
TGTGCCAGCAGCTTAGGGTCAGGGTCGCGCAATCAGCCCCAGCATTTT
>once|15|TRBD1|TRBJ2-1|TRBV5-1
CASSLMDRSYNEQFF
TGCGCCAGCAGCTTGATGGACAGGTCGTACAATGAGCAGTTCTTC
>-|12|-|TRBJ2-3|TRBV7-9
CASSRDTDTQYF
TGTGCCAGCAGCCGGGACACAGATACGCAGTATTTT
>-|17|TRBD2|TRBJ2-4|TRBV5-4
CASSKGLAGGAKNSQYF
TGTGCCAGCAGCAAAGGACTAGCGGGTGGGGCCAAAAACAGTCAGTACTTC
>-|12|-|TRBJ2-4|TRBV6-5
CASIGLENIQYF
TGTGCCAGTATTGGTCTAGAAAACATTCAGTACTTC